The 12 T cell receptor beta chains given below trace back to one sample, sequenced in a study of long-term antiretroviral therapy in people with HIV. The run of the v3.0 immunoSEQ assay was at survey level. Here immunoSEQ multiplex PCR was the method, and the copy in TCRdb shows in-frame clones only, minus some. The sample contains 16,000 or so clones, over 70% of which appear only once. The specimen comprised unsorted PBMCs, sampled 2.1 years after starting antiretroviral therapy. The receptors here all came from a middle-aged man with HIV.

The chain joins TRBV11-2 to TRBJ1-5; D is undetermined. The CDR3 runs 18 residues. V shed 1 base and J shed 2 bases, with 18 bases lying between them. Germline assignment: CDR1 SGHAT and CDR2 FQNNGV. The CDR3 reads CASSLGRFGATGNQPQHF. CDR3 DNA sequence: TGTGCCAGCAGCTTAGGGCGATTTGGAGCGACGGGCAATCAGCCCCAGCATTTT.

This chain joins TRBV25-1 and TRBJ2-7; 8 nucleotides line up with TRBD1. This CDR3 is built from 12 residues. The V gene end was trimmed by 8 bases and the J gene end by 5 bases; junction bases not matched to a gene: 5. CDR1 and CDR2 from the germline V gene are MGHDK and SYGVNS. As DNA, the CDR3 is TGTGCCAGCGAGCAGGGGGCCCACGAGCAGTACTTC. It encodes CASEQGAHEQYF.

The rearrangement uses TRBV5-4 and TRBJ2-7, with TRBD1 as a possible D gene (6 bases). This CDR3 has 16 amino acids. Between the trimmed V and J ends, which lost 0 bases and 0 bases, there was a span of 13 bases. Germline V gene lookup returns CDR1 SGHNT and CDR2 YYREEE (reference sequence). CDR3 residues: CASSLGLAGDSYEQYF. CDR3 nucleotide sequence: TGTGCCAGCAGCTTGGGTTTAGCAGGGGACTCCTACGAGCAGTACTTC.

This clone was detected only once. This chain joins TRBV19 and TRBJ1-1; TRBD1 agrees at 7 bases. Per the germline V gene, CDR1 is LNHDA and CDR2 is SQIVND (reference sequence). The trim removed 1 base at V and 4 bases at J, leaving 3 bases unmatched. This CDR3 is 14 amino acids long. CDR3 DNA: TGTGCCAGTAGTATAGGCGCAGGGGGCACTGAAGCTTTCTTT. Amino acids: CASSIGAGGTEAFF.

The chain recombines TRBV15 with TRBJ2-1; a weak D match, TRBD2 (5 bases). CDR1 is LNHNV and CDR2 is YYDKDF in the germline V gene (reference sequence). The CDR3 length is 13 residues. V was pared by 5 bases and J by 5 bases, with 10 bases between. The DNA for the CDR3 is TGTGCCACCAGCCCGCCCGGGAACAATGAGCAGTTCTTC. Its protein product is CATSPPGNNEQFF.

The chain combines TRBV19 with TRBJ1-5; D is undetermined. This CDR3 spans 17 amino acids. The germline V and J ends were trimmed by 5 bases and 5 bases, with 22 bases remaining between them. Germline V gives CDR1 LNHDA, CDR2 SQIVND (reference sequence). The CDR3 DNA is TGTGCCAGTAGTCGTAGACACGACACCGGGCTTCATCAGCCCCAGCATTTT. It translates to CASSRRHDTGLHQPQHF.

This chain uses TRBV19 with TRBJ2-2, with TRBD1 as a possible D gene (6 bases). From germline, CDR1 is LNHDA and CDR2 SQIVND (reference sequence). The CDR3 has 14 amino acids. With 5 bases removed from V and 7 bases from J, the gap between germline ends came to 14 bases. CDR3 sequence reads: CASSAGTYSGELFF. As DNA, the CDR3 is TGTGCCAGTAGTGCCGGGACATATAGCGGGGAGCTGTTTTTT.

The rearrangement links TRBV5-5 to TRBJ1-5; the D gene is possibly TRBD1 (5 bases). Between the trimmed V and J ends, which lost 2 bases and 2 bases, there was a span of 14 bases. Per the germline V gene, CDR1 is SGHKS and CDR2 is YYEKEE (reference sequence). The CDR3 consists of 16 residues. In nucleotides, the CDR3 is TGTGCCAGCAGCTTTGCGTTACAGGTCGGCAATCAGCCCCAGCATTTT. Translating it yields CASSFALQVGNQPQHF.

The genes are TRBV18 and TRBJ1-1; possibly TRBD1 for D (6 bases). Germline loops: CDR1 KGHSH, CDR2 LQKENI. Trimming stripped 3 bases from V and 3 bases from J, with 8 bases between. This CDR3 has 13 amino acids. Written as DNA, the CDR3 is TGTGCCAGCTCACCTAAGGGGGACACTGAAGCTTTCTTT. Encoded protein: CASSPKGDTEAFF.

The genes are TRBV5-1 and TRBJ1-3, with D possibly matching TRBD1 (6 bases). Per germline, CDR1 SGHRS and CDR2 YFSETQ. V shed 3 bases and J shed 1 base, with 11 bases lying between them. There are 15 residues in the CDR3. As DNA, the CDR3 is TGCGCCAGCAGCTCCGGACAGATATCTGGAAACACCATATATTTT. Its protein is CASSSGQISGNTIYF.

J is TRBJ1-4 and V is TRBV20-1, with no clear D. This CDR3 spans 11 amino acids. Germline assignment: CDR1 DFQATT and CDR2 SNEGSKA (reference sequence). Trimming stripped 5 bases from V and 8 bases from J, with 9 bases between. The CDR3 nucleotides read TGCAGTGCTCGTATAGGAGAAAAACTGTTTTTT. Translation: CSARIGEKLFF.

V gene TRBV27 combines with J gene TRBJ2-7; 7 bases agree with TRBD1. The CDR3 totals 16 residues. V trimming: 0 bases; J trimming: 1 base; junction bases outside the gene matches: 6. Germline V gene sequence: CDR1 MNHEY, CDR2 SMNVEV (reference sequence). CDR3 sequence: CASSLSGQAPSYEQYF. CDR3 nucleotides: TGTGCCAGCAGTTTATCAGGACAGGCCCCGTCCTACGAGCAGTACTTC.